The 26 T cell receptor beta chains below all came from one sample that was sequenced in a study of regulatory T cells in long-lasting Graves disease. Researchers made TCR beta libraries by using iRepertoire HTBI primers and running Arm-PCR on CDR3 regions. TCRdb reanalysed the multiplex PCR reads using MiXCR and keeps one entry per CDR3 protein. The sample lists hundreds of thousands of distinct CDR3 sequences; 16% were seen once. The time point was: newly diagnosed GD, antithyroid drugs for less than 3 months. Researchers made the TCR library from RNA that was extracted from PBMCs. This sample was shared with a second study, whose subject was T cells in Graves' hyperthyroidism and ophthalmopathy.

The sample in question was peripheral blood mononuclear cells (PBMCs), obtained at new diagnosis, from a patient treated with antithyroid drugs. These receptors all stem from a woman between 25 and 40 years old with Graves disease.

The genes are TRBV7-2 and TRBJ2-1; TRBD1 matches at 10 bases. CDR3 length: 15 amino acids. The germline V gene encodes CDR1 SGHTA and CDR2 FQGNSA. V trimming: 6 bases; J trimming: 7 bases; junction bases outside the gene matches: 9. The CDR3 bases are TGTGCCAGCAGGGATCCGGGACAGGGGTCAAATGAGCAGTTCTTC. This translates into CASRDPGQGSNEQFF.

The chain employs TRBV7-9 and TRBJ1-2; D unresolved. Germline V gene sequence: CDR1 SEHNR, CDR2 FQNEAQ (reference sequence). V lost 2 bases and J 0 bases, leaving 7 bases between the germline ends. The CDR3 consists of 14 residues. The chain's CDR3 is CASSLTPANYGYTF. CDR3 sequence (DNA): TGTGCCAGCAGCTTAACACCAGCTAACTATGGCTACACCTTC.

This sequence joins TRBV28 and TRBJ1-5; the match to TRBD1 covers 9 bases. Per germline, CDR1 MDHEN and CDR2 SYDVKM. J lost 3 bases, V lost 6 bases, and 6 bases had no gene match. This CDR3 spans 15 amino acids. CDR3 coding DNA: TGTGCCAGCAGCCGGGGACAGGGAGCCAATCAGCCCCAGCATTTT. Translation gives CASSRGQGANQPQHF.

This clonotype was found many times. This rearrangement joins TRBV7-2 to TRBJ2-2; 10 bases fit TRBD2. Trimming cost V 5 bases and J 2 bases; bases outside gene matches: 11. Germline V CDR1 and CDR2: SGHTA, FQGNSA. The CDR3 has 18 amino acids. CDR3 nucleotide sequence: TGTGCCAGCAGCCGCCGACCGGGACTAGCGCTAAACACCGGGGAGCTGTTTTTT. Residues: CASSRRPGLALNTGELFF.

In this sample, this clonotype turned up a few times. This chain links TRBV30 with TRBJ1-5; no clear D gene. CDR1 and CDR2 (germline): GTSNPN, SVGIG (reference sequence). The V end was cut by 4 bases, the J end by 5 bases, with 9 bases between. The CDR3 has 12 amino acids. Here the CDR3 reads CAWKQHDQPQHF. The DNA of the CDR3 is TGTGCCTGGAAACAGCACGATCAGCCCCAGCATTTT. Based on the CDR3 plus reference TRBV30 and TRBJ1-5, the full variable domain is SQTIHQWPATLVQPVGSPLSLECTVEGTSNPNLYWYRQAAGRGLQLLFYSVGIGQISSEVPQNLSASRPQDRQFILSSKKLLLSDSGFYLCAWKQHDQPQHFGDGTRLSIL.

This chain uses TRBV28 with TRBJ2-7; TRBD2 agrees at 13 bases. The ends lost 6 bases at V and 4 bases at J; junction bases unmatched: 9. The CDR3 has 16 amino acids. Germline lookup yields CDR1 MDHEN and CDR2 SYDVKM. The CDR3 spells CASRAWTSGSRYEQYF. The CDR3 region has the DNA TGTGCCAGCAGGGCCTGGACTAGCGGGAGTAGGTACGAGCAGTACTTC.

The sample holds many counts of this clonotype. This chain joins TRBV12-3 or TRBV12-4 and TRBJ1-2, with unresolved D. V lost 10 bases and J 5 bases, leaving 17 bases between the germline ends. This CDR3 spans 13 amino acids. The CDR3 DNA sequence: TGTGCCACCACACTCGGGGATCCTTATGGCTACACCTTC. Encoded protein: CATTLGDPYGYTF.

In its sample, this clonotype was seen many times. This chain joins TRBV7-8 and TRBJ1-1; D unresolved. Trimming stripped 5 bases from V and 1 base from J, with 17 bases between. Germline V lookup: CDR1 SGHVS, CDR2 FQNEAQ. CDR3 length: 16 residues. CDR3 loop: CASSPYPDPPNTEAFF. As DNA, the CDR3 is TGTGCCAGCAGCCCTTACCCGGACCCCCCGAACACTGAAGCTTTCTTT.

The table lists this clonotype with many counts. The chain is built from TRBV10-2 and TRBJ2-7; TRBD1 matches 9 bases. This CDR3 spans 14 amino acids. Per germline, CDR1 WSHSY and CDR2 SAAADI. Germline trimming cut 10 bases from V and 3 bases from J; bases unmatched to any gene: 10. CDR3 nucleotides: TGCGCCACCAAAAATCCGGGACAGGGCTACGAGCAGTACTTC. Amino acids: CATKNPGQGYEQYF.

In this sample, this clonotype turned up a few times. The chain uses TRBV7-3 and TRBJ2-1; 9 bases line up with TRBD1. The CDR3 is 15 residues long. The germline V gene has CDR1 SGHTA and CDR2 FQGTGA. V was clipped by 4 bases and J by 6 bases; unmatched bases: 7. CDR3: CASSSQGAFSNEQFF. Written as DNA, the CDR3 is TGTGCCAGCAGCTCACAGGGGGCCTTTAGCAATGAGCAGTTCTTC.

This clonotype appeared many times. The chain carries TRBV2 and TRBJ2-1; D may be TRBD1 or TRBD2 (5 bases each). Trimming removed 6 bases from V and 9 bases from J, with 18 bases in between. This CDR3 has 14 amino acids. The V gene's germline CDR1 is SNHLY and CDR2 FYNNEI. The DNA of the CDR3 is TGTGCCAGCAGCCCGCCGCCGGGACCCGGTGAGCAGTTCTTC. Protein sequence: CASSPPPGPGEQFF.

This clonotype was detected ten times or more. The CDR3 is CASSLTPTEQYF. As DNA, the CDR3 is TGTGCCAGCAGCTTAACCCCAACCGAGCAGTACTTC. This chain uses TRBV2 with TRBJ2-7; D is ambiguous. Trimming cost V 6 bases and J 6 bases, with 12 bases left between them. The germline V gene encodes CDR1 SNHLY and CDR2 FYNNEI. This CDR3 contains 12 residues.

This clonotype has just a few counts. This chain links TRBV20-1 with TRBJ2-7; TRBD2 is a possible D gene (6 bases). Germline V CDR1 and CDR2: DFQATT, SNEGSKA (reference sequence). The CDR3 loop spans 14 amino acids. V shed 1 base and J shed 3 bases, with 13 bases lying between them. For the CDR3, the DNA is TGCAGTGCTAGAGGTCTAGCGAGAAGCTACGAGCAGTACTTC. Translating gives CSARGLARSYEQYF.

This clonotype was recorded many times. The CDR3 region has the DNA TGTGCCACCCGGACAGTCCCTTCCTACGAGCAGTACTTC. Amino acids: CATRTVPSYEQYF. The rearrangement uses TRBV28 and TRBJ2-7; D is perhaps TRBD1 (6 bases). From germline, CDR1 is MDHEN and CDR2 SYDVKM. There are 13 residues in the CDR3. V was clipped by 10 bases and J by 1 base, with 14 bases between them.

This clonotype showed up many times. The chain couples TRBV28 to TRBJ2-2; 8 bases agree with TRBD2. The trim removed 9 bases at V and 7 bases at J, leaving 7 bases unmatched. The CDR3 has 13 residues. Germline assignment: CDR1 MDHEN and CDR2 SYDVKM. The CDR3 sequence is CASVAGSVGELFF. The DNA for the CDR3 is TGTGCCAGTGTAGCGGGATCGGTCGGGGAGCTGTTTTTT.

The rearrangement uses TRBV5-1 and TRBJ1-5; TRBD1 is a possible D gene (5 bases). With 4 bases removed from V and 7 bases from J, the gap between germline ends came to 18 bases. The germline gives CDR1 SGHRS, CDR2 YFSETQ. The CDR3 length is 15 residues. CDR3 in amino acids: CASSLTPGQGQPQHF. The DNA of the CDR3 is TGCGCCAGCAGCCTAACACCAGGGCAGGGCCAGCCCCAGCATTTT.

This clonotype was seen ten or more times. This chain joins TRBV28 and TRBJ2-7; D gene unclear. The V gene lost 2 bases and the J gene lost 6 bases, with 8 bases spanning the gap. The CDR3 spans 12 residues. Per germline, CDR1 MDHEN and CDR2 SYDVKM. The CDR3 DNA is TGTGCCAGCAGTTTACCCGCGCGCGAGCAGTACTTC. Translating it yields CASSLPAREQYF.

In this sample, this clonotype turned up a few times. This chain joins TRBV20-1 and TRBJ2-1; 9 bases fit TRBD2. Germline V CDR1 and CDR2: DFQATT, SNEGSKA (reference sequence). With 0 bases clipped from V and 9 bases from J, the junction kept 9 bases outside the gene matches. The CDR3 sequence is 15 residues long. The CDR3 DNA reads TGCAGTGCTAGAGATGCGGCGGGAGGGACGATTGAGCAGTTCTTC. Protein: CSARDAAGGTIEQFF.

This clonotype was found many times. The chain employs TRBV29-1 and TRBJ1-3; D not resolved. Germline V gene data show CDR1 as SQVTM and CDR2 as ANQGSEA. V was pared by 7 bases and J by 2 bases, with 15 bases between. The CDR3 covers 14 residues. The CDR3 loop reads CSAGPSDPGNTIYF. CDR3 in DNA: TGCAGCGCTGGACCTTCGGACCCTGGAAACACCATATATTTT.

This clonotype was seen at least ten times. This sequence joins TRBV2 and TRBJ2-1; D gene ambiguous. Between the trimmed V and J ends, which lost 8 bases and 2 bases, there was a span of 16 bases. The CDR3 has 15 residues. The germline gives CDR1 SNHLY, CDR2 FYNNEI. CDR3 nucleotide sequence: TGTGCCAGCCGAATCAGCAACAATCCCTACAATGAGCAGTTCTTC. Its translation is CASRISNNPYNEQFF.

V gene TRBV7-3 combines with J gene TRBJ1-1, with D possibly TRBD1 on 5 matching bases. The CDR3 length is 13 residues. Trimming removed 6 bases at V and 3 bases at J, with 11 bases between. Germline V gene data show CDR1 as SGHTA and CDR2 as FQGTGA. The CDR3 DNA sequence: TGTGCCAGCAGACTCAGGGCCGACACTGAAGCTTTCTTT. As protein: CASRLRADTEAFF.

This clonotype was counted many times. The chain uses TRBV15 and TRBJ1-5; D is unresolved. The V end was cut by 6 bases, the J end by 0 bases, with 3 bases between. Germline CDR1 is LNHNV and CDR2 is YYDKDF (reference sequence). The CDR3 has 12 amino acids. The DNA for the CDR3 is TGTGCCACCAGGCTTAGCAATCAGCCCCAGCATTTT. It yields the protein CATRLSNQPQHF.

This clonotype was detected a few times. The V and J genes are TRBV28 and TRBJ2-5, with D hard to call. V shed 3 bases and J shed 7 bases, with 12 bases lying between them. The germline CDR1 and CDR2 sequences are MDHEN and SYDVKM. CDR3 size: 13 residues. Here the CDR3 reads CASSFGQHGTQYF. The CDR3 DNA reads TGTGCCAGCAGTTTCGGGCAACACGGGACCCAGTACTTC.

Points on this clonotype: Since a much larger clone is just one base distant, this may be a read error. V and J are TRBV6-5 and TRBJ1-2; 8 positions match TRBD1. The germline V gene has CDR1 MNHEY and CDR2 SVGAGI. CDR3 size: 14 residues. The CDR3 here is CASGYGGQGIGYTF. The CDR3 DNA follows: TGTGCCAGCGGTTACGGTGGACAGGGTATTGGCTACACCTTC.

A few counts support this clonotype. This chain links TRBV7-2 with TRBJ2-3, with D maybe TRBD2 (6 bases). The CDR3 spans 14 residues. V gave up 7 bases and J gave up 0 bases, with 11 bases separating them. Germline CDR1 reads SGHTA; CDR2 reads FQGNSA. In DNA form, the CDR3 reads TGTGCCAGCAACTTTGGGGGGAGCACAGATACGCAGTATTTT. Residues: CASNFGGSTDTQYF.

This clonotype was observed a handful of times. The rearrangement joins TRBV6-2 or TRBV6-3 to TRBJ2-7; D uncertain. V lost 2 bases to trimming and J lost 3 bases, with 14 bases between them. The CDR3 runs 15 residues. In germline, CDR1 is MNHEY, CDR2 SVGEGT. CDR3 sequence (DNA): TGTGCCAGCAGTTACGGTGCTGCTAGGCTCTACGAGCAGTACTTC. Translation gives CASSYGAARLYEQYF.